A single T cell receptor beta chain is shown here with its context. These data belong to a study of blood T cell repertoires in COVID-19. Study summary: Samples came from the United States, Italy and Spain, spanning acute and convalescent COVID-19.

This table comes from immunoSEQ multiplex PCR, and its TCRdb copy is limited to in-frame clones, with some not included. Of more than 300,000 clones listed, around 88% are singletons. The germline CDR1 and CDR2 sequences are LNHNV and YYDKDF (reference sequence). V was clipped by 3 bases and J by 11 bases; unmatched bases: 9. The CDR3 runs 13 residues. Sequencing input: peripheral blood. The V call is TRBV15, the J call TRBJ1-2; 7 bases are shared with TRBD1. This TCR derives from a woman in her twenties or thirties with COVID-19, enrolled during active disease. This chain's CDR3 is CATSREKTGRYTF. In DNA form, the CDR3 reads TGTGCCACCAGCAGGGAAAAGACAGGGAGGTACACCTTC.